Listed here are 8 T cell receptor beta chains from one sample, sequenced in a study of T cells in Graves' hyperthyroidism and ophthalmopathy. The source material, RNA transcripts, was used to amplify TCR beta CDR3 regions. The study used the HTBI primer set for a first-round RT-PCR of the TCR CDR3. TCRdb ran MiXCR on the multiplex PCR reads and lists one entry per CDR3 protein. The sample records 480,000 or so distinct CDR3 sequences, 40% to 50% being singletons. Source material: peripheral blood or thyroid tissue (not recorded which). The receptors stem from an adult woman with Graves' disease, either hyperthyroidism or ophthalmopathy (not recorded which).

The chain joins TRBV7-2 to TRBJ1-6; TRBD1 aligns across 7 bases. Trimming at V came to 7 bases and at J to 8 bases, leaving 8 bases not matched to a gene. Germline CDR1 and CDR2: SGHTA and FQGNSA. The CDR3 runs to 14 residues. Here the CDR3 reads CASTRDSWHSPLHF. CDR3 nucleotide sequence: TGTGCCAGCACTCGGGACAGTTGGCATTCACCCCTCCACTTT.

This clonotype showed up many times. The CDR3 sequence: CASSDSYNSPLHF. The CDR3 nucleotides are TGTGCCAGTAGCGACAGCTATAATTCACCCCTCCACTTT. The chain recombines TRBV19 with TRBJ1-6; tentatively, D is TRBD1 (5 bases). Trimming took 6 bases from V and 3 from J, leaving 6 bases between them. The germline V gene has CDR1 LNHDA and CDR2 SQIVND (reference sequence). The length of the CDR3 is 13 residues.

In its sample, this clonotype was seen many times. The chain couples TRBV7-9 to TRBJ2-2, with D possibly matching TRBD2 (6 bases). The CDR3 is made up of 14 amino acids. Germline V gene sequence: CDR1 SEHNR, CDR2 FQNEAQ (reference sequence). Trimming took 7 bases from V and 4 from J, leaving 13 bases between them. The CDR3 here is CASTLSSGTGELFF. Written as DNA, the CDR3 is TGTGCCAGCACCCTTAGTAGCGGCACCGGGGAGCTGTTTTTT.

This clonotype was seen repeatedly, ten times or more. CDR3: CSARPLGGVQPQHF. CDR3 nucleotide sequence: TGCAGTGCTAGACCCCTGGGGGGGGTTCAGCCCCAGCATTTT. The rearrangement joins TRBV20-1 to TRBJ1-5; possibly TRBD1 for D (5 bases). The V gene lost 2 bases and the J gene lost 6 bases, with 14 bases spanning the gap. This CDR3 region has 14 residues. Germline-derived CDR1 and CDR2 are DFQATT and SNEGSKA (reference sequence).

This clonotype was recorded only once. The chain carries TRBV5-1 and TRBJ2-4; no clear D gene. Deletions cut 4 bases from V and 7 bases from J, with 9 bases between. This CDR3 contains 12 residues. Germline V gives CDR1 SGHRS, CDR2 YFSETQ. CDR3 region: CASSNELNIQYF. The CDR3 region has the DNA TGCGCCAGCAGCAACGAGTTGAACATTCAGTACTTC.

This chain links TRBV20-1 with TRBJ2-7; TRBD2 matches at 10 bases. The CDR3 has 16 amino acids. Germline V gives CDR1 DFQATT, CDR2 SNEGSKA (reference sequence). J was trimmed by 0 bases and V by 6 bases; bases with no gene match: 11. The CDR3 nucleotides are TGCAGTGCGTTGAAGTTACTAGCGGGATACTCCTACGAGCAGTACTTC. Translating it yields CSALKLLAGYSYEQYF.

The genes are TRBV24-1 and TRBJ1-1; tentatively, D is TRBD1 (5 bases). The CDR3 is 15 residues long. Trimming took off 6 bases at V and 4 bases at J, with 17 bases between the two ends. The V gene's germline CDR1 is KGHDR and CDR2 SFDVKD. This CDR3 reads CATSNRFVGTTEAFF. In DNA form, the CDR3 reads TGTGCCACCAGTAACAGGTTCGTTGGAACCACTGAAGCTTTCTTT.

J is TRBJ1-4 and V is TRBV2; TRBD1 matches at 7 bases. Germline trimming cut 3 bases from V and 6 bases from J; bases unmatched to any gene: 1. The CDR3 covers 13 residues. The germline gives CDR1 SNHLY, CDR2 FYNNEI. The CDR3 nucleotides are TGTGCCAGCAGTGATCAGGGGGATGAAAAACTGTTTTTT. This translates into CASSDQGDEKLFF.